The 32 T cell receptor beta chains below all came from one sample that was sequenced in a study of T-cell reconstitution after alpha-beta-depleted transplantation in children. Unique molecular identifiers were incorporated when the TCRbeta library was constructed. TCRdb re-called the PCR reads through MiXCR, storing one row per CDR3 protein. The table has tens of thousands of distinct CDR3 sequences, approximately 8.7% seen once; the top ten hold about 25%. The material was PBMCs, mostly from graft donor cells, obtained 60 days after TCRalphabeta/CD19-depleted stem cell transplant. These receptors all stem from a male patient between 2 and 9 years old who had a stem cell transplant for chronic granulomatous disease, so the T cells may come from the graft donor.

There are a few counts of this clonotype. The chain combines TRBV5-5 with TRBJ1-3; D gene ambiguous. V was clipped by 3 bases and J by 7 bases, with 8 bases between them. In germline, CDR1 is SGHKS, CDR2 YYEKEE (reference sequence). The CDR3 extends over 12 amino acids. CDR3 in DNA: TGTGCCAGCAGCTGGGGAGGGAACACCATATATTTT. Its translation: CASSWGGNTIYF.

In its sample, this clonotype was seen a few times. With a much larger clone just one base away, this may be a read error. The DNA for the CDR3 is TGTGCCATCAGTTTAATCGTCGGACTAGCGGGAGGGACCGGGGAGCTGTTTTTT. This codes for CAISLIVGLAGGTGELFF. This sequence joins TRBV12-3 or TRBV12-4 and TRBJ2-2, with TRBD2 identical over 15 bases. The CDR3 consists of 18 residues.

This clonotype was detected many times. V gene TRBV29-1 combines with J gene TRBJ2-3; no firm D call. Trimming left V 1 base short and J 2 bases short, with 7 bases between. There are 13 residues in the CDR3. Germline CDR1 SQVTM, CDR2 ANQGSEA. CDR3 amino acids: CSVEARLTDTQYF. As DNA, the CDR3 is TGCAGCGTTGAAGCCCGACTCACAGATACGCAGTATTTT.

The chain employs TRBV12-3 or TRBV12-4 and TRBJ2-7; D is perhaps TRBD2 (6 bases). V was shortened by 5 bases and J by 4 bases, with 15 bases between the two germline ends. This CDR3 has 14 residues. DNA for the CDR3: TGTGCCAGCAGTCTGGAGGGCCTCAGGTACGAGCAGTACTTC. Protein product: CASSLEGLRYEQYF.

The V gene is TRBV19, the J gene TRBJ2-7, with D possibly matching TRBD2 (6 bases). Per germline, CDR1 LNHDA and CDR2 SQIVND (reference sequence). The V and J ends lost 5 bases and 6 bases respectively, with 17 bases between them. The CDR3 consists of 14 residues. CDR3 protein: CASSSPGLPPEQYF. The CDR3 nucleotides are TGTGCCAGTAGTTCGCCGGGACTTCCCCCCGAGCAGTACTTC. Full variable domain (rest looked up from reference TRBV19 and TRBJ2-7): DGGITQSPKYLFRKEGQNVTLSCEQNLNHDAMYWYRQDPGQGLRLIYYSQIVNDFQKGDIAEGYSVSREKKESFPLTVTSAQKNPTAFYLCASSSPGLPPEQYFGPGTRLTVT.

This clonotype has a count of ten or more. The rearrangement uses TRBV20-1 and TRBJ2-7; tentatively, D is TRBD2 (6 bases). V lost 0 bases and J lost 3, with 18 bases in between. CDR3 length: 16 amino acids. The germline gives CDR1 DFQATT, CDR2 SNEGSKA (reference sequence). CDR3 in DNA: TGCAGTGCTAGAGATCACCTACGGGGGAACGACTACGAGCAGTACTTC. Encoded protein: CSARDHLRGNDYEQYF.

This clonotype has more than one count but fewer than ten. This sequence joins TRBV7-9 and TRBJ2-7; the D gene is possibly TRBD1 (6 bases). The ends were cut back, 1 base at V and 7 bases at J, with 11 bases in the middle. The CDR3 has 13 amino acids. Per germline, CDR1 SEHNR and CDR2 FQNEAQ (reference sequence). CDR3: CASSLGTVGEQYF. The CDR3 region has the DNA TGTGCCAGCAGCTTAGGGACAGTGGGGGAGCAGTACTTC.

There are many counts of this clonotype. The chain joins TRBV7-2 to TRBJ2-3, with D tentatively TRBD2 (5 bases). From germline, CDR1 is SGHTA and CDR2 FQGNSA. With 3 bases removed from V and 3 bases from J, the gap between germline ends came to 10 bases. CDR3 length: 14 residues. Here the CDR3 DNA reads TGTGCCAGCAGCTTCGGGTCGGGGACAGATACGCAGTATTTT. It encodes CASSFGSGTDTQYF.

Many counts were recorded for this clonotype. The chain's CDR3 is CASSLGTAKNIQYF. In nucleotides, the CDR3 is TGTGCCAGCAGCTTAGGTACGGCCAAAAACATTCAGTACTTC. This rearrangement joins TRBV7-8 to TRBJ2-4; no firm D call. CDR1 and CDR2 from the germline V gene are SGHVS and FQNEAQ. The CDR3 length is 14 residues. Trimming took off 1 base at V and 1 base at J, with 5 bases between the two ends.

This clonotype has at least ten counts. The chain links TRBV12-3 or TRBV12-4 to TRBJ2-1; 8 bases are a match to TRBD2. CDR3 length equals 13 residues. Trimming removed 10 bases from V and 4 bases from J; junction bases left unmatched: 6. The CDR3: CATTRLAYNEQFF. The DNA of the CDR3 is TGTGCCACTACGAGACTAGCGTACAATGAGCAGTTCTTC.

This clonotype appeared many times. The chain uses TRBV20-1 and TRBJ2-1; 13 bases are shared with TRBD2. J lost 5 bases, V lost 1 base, and 8 bases had no gene match. This CDR3 has 17 amino acids. Per the germline V gene, CDR1 is DFQATT and CDR2 is SNEGSKA (reference sequence). The CDR3 DNA reads TGCAGTGCTAGAGCCCCGACTACTAGCGGGAGGGACAATGAGCAGTTCTTC. It yields the protein CSARAPTTSGRDNEQFF.

This clonotype was picked up many times. V and J are TRBV18 and TRBJ1-1, with 9 bases that match TRBD1. CDR1 is KGHSH and CDR2 is LQKENI in the germline V gene. The CDR3 totals 15 residues. Trimming at V came to 8 bases and at J to 0 bases, leaving 7 bases not matched to a gene. The CDR3 loop is CASTKGTGMNTEAFF. The DNA for the CDR3 is TGTGCCAGCACGAAAGGGACAGGGATGAACACTGAAGCTTTCTTT.

This clonotype was seen many times. The gene calls are TRBV12-3 or TRBV12-4 and TRBJ2-1; possibly TRBD1 for D (5 bases). The CDR3 sequence is 16 residues long. Between the trimmed V and J ends, which lost 2 bases and 0 bases, there was a span of 11 bases. For the CDR3, the DNA is TGTGCCAGCAGTTTATTCCTAGGGGTCTCCTACAATGAGCAGTTCTTC. This translates into CASSLFLGVSYNEQFF.

This clonotype occurred a few times. V usage is TRBV6-1 and J usage is TRBJ2-1, with TRBD2 matching over 7 bases. Germline V lookup: CDR1 MNHNS, CDR2 SASEGT. CDR3 length equals 15 residues. Unmatched junction bases numbered 11, after V lost 7 bases and J lost 5 bases. The CDR3 DNA follows: TGTGCCAGCAAGGTGGCGGGAGCGTTTAACAATGAGCAGTTCTTC. It encodes CASKVAGAFNNEQFF.

In this sample, this clonotype turned up many times. V and J are TRBV3-1 and TRBJ2-7; maybe TRBD2 (6 bases). V was clipped by 0 bases and J by 2 bases, with 11 bases between them. CDR1 and CDR2 from the germline V gene are LGHDT and YNNKEL (reference sequence). The CDR3 runs to 15 residues. The CDR3 is CASSQDLGGTYEQYF. The CDR3 coding sequence is TGTGCCAGCAGCCAAGACCTCGGGGGAACCTACGAGCAGTACTTC.

This clonotype showed up just a few times. The gene calls are TRBV3-1 and TRBJ1-2; D is perhaps TRBD1 (5 bases). This CDR3 contains 13 residues. The V end lost 5 bases, the J end lost 6 bases, and 13 bases lay between the germline ends. Germline V gene lookup returns CDR1 LGHDT and CDR2 YNNKEL (reference sequence). CDR3 residues: CASSAIRGDGYTF. As DNA, the CDR3 is TGTGCCAGCAGCGCTATCCGGGGCGATGGCTACACCTTC.

This clonotype showed up many times. This chain connects TRBV18 to TRBJ2-7, with D perhaps TRBD1 (7 bases). The germline V gene has CDR1 KGHSH and CDR2 LQKENI. The V end lost 3 bases, the J end lost 4 bases, and 16 bases lay between the germline ends. The CDR3 sequence is 15 residues long. The DNA of the CDR3 is TGTGCCAGCTCACCCCGGGCAGGGGGAGGATACGAGCAGTACTTC. This sequence encodes CASSPRAGGGYEQYF.

This clonotype was seen at least ten times. This chain uses TRBV5-1 with TRBJ2-7, with D possibly being TRBD1 (6 bases). This CDR3 has 14 residues. Looked up from germline, CDR1 is SGHRS and CDR2 is YFSETQ. Trimming cost V 4 bases and J 3 bases, with 14 bases left between them. The CDR3 loop reads CASSPSGQGYEQYF. The CDR3 nucleotides are TGCGCCAGCAGCCCTTCGGGACAAGGCTACGAGCAGTACTTC.

The chain recombines TRBV20-1 with TRBJ2-7; 7 bases are shared with TRBD1. Germline CDR1 DFQATT, CDR2 SNEGSKA (reference sequence). The V and J ends lost 0 bases and 9 bases, in that order; junction bases with no gene match: 17. This CDR3 has 16 amino acids. This CDR3 is CSARDLITGTVIGQYF. DNA for the CDR3: TGCAGTGCTAGAGATCTTATTACCGGGACAGTGATAGGGCAGTACTTC.

This clonotype was recorded many times. This chain connects TRBV28 to TRBJ2-7; 8 bases are a match to TRBD1. V lost 3 bases and J lost 1; bases outside the gene matches: 5. There are 15 residues in the CDR3. The germline V gene has CDR1 MDHEN and CDR2 SYDVKM. CDR3 sequence (DNA): TGTGCCAGCAGTTTCTCGACAGGGGCTTCCTACGAGCAGTACTTC. Its protein is CASSFSTGASYEQYF.

This clonotype was recorded at least ten times. The CDR3 coding sequence is TGTGCCAGCAGCTCGGGACTAGCGGGAGTCGCAGATACGCAGTATTTT. It encodes CASSSGLAGVADTQYF. The V call is TRBV7-2, the J call TRBJ2-3; 14 nucleotides align to TRBD2. Losses at the gene ends were 4 bases for V and 4 bases for J; bases not matched to a gene: 4. The length of the CDR3 is 16 residues. In germline, CDR1 is SGHTA, CDR2 FQGNSA.

The rearrangement uses TRBV6-2 or TRBV6-3 and TRBJ2-3, with D tentatively TRBD1 (5 bases). Trimming removed 5 bases at V and 4 bases at J, with 22 bases between. CDR3 size: 17 residues. Germline CDR1 MNHEY, CDR2 SVGEGT. The CDR3 DNA is TGTGCCAGCAGTCCACGCCTCAGGGTCCGGAAAGCAGATACGCAGTATTTT. Translation gives CASSPRLRVRKADTQYF.

This clonotype has more than one count but fewer than ten. The V gene is TRBV6-1, the J gene TRBJ1-2, with a weak D call TRBD1 (5 bases). The germline gives CDR1 MNHNS, CDR2 SASEGT. Trimming cost V 0 bases and J 4 bases, with 12 bases left between them. The CDR3 has 15 residues. The DNA for the CDR3 is TGTGCCAGCAGTGAAGCGGGGGGGGTCGCCTATGGCTACACCTTC. Encoded protein: CASSEAGGVAYGYTF.

This clonotype was seen many times. The gene calls are TRBV5-1 and TRBJ2-2; perhaps TRBD2 as D (5 bases). V was shortened by 0 bases and J by 3 bases, with 6 bases between the two germline ends. CDR1 is SGHRS, CDR2 YFSETQ, per germline. CDR3 length equals 14 residues. This CDR3 reads CASSLAGDTGELFF. CDR3 DNA: TGCGCCAGCAGCTTGGCCGGGGACACCGGGGAGCTGTTTTTT.

This clonotype was counted at least ten times. The rearrangement uses TRBV9 and TRBJ2-2; 10 bases agree with TRBD2. The CDR3 covers 17 residues. V trimming: 0 bases; J trimming: 7 bases; junction bases outside the gene matches: 9. CDR1 SGDLS and CDR2 YYNGEE come from the germline V gene. For the CDR3, the DNA is TGTGCCAGCAGCGTAGACCTCCTAGCGGGAGCTTACGGGGAGCTGTTTTTT. Translation: CASSVDLLAGAYGELFF.

This clonotype was observed at least ten times. This sequence joins TRBV29-1 and TRBJ2-7; D not certain. Trimming stripped 4 bases from V and 3 bases from J, with 10 bases between. The length of the CDR3 is 12 residues. Germline V gives CDR1 SQVTM, CDR2 ANQGSEA. The CDR3 coding sequence is TGCAGCGTTGTCGTCTCTGTCTACGAGCAGTACTTC. This encodes CSVVVSVYEQYF.

This clonotype appeared a few times. The chain combines TRBV20-1 with TRBJ2-5; 8 bases match TRBD1. Trimming took 6 bases from V and 2 from J; bases not matched to a gene: 5. The CDR3 totals 13 residues. Germline loops: CDR1 DFQATT, CDR2 SNEGSKA (reference sequence). CDR3 residues: CSAGTGTQETQYF. The DNA for the CDR3 is TGCAGTGCCGGGACAGGTACACAAGAGACCCAGTACTTC.

This clonotype has more than one count but fewer than ten. The gene calls are TRBV6-1 and TRBJ2-1; D is undetermined. V was cut by 0 bases and J by 6 bases, with 15 bases left in between. The CDR3 sequence is 16 residues long. Germline V gene data show CDR1 as MNHNS and CDR2 as SASEGT. For the CDR3, the DNA is TGTGCCAGCAGTGAAGCCCGTCGAATCCGCGGCAATGAGCAGTTCTTC. Translated: CASSEARRIRGNEQFF.

The chain uses TRBV7-3 and TRBJ2-3; D may be TRBD1 or TRBD2 (5 bases each). Trimming removed 1 base at V and 4 bases at J, with 12 bases between. This CDR3 has 15 residues. Germline V gene lookup returns CDR1 SGHTA and CDR2 FQGTGA. The CDR3 DNA follows: TGTGCCAGCAGCTTAATCGGGGCCGGGGCAGATACGCAGTATTTT. As protein: CASSLIGAGADTQYF. Supplemented by reference TRBV7-3 and TRBJ2-3, the full variable domain reads GAGVSQTPSNKVTEKGKYVELRCDPISGHTALYWYRQSLGQGPEFLIYFQGTGAADDSGLPNDRFFAVRPEGSVSTLKIQRTERGDSAVYLCASSLIGAGADTQYFGPGTRLTVL.

This clonotype showed up many times. The chain couples TRBV15 to TRBJ2-4, with D maybe TRBD1 (6 bases). Germline V CDR1 and CDR2: LNHNV, YYDKDF (reference sequence). The CDR3 spans 17 residues. Trimming cost V 1 base and J 0 bases, with 13 bases left between them. The CDR3, as DNA: TGTGCCACCAGCAGAGCCGGGACATCCTTAGCCAAAAACATTCAGTACTTC. Its translation is CATSRAGTSLAKNIQYF.

The sample holds many counts of this clonotype. CDR3 in amino acids: CSVPPGTANTEAFF. CDR3 sequence (DNA): TGCAGCGTTCCCCCCGGGACAGCAAACACTGAAGCTTTCTTT. The chain recombines TRBV29-1 with TRBJ1-1; 7 bases line up with TRBD1. The V gene's germline CDR1 is SQVTM and CDR2 ANQGSEA. Losses at the gene ends were 5 bases for V and 2 bases for J; bases not matched to a gene: 8. This CDR3 is 14 amino acids long.

Concerning this clonotype: A much larger clone lies one base from this, so it may be a read error. The rearrangement uses TRBV2 and TRBJ2-5; tentative D call: TRBD2 (6 bases). CDR3 size: 15 residues. The germline CDR1 and CDR2 sequences are SNHLY and FYNNEI. The CDR3 bases are TGTGCCAGCAGTTTGGGCCCGGGACTTCAAGGGACCCAGTACTTC. It yields the protein CASSLGPGLQGTQYF.